The 10 T cell receptor beta chains given below trace back to one sample, sequenced in a study of T cell responses to AZD1222 COVID-19 vaccine. Generated by immunoSEQ multiplex PCR, the TCRdb table keeps only in-frame clones and is missing some. Altogether 100,000 or so clones are present, approximately 90% being singletons, with the ten largest covering 2.8%. The material sequenced was peripheral blood, taken on day 0 of AZD1222 vaccination. Source of these receptors: an adult in good health.

The gene calls are TRBV18 and TRBJ2-5, with a possible D match to TRBD2 (5 bases). Germline assignment: CDR1 KGHSH and CDR2 LQKENI. The CDR3 has 14 amino acids. Trimming removed 1 base at V and 4 bases at J, with 10 bases between. The CDR3 is CASSPRRGSETQYF. CDR3 bases: TGTGCCAGCTCACCACGCCGGGGATCAGAGACCCAGTACTTC. The variable domain in full, completed from reference TRBV18 and TRBJ2-5, reads NAGVMQNPRHLVRRRGQEARLRCSPMKGHSHVYWYRQLPEEGLKFMVYLQKENIIDESGMPKERFSAEFPKEGPSILRIQQVVRGDSAAYFCASSPRRGSETQYFGPGTRLLVL.

The chain employs TRBV19 and TRBJ2-1, with TRBD2 matching 8 bases. Germline CDR1 and CDR2: LNHDA and SQIVND (reference sequence). The ends lost 4 bases at V and 4 bases at J; junction bases unmatched: 15. The CDR3 totals 18 residues. The CDR3 DNA is TGTGCCAGTAGTACCAGAGGGGGGACTAGTCTCAGGTACAATGAGCAGTTCTTC. Translating it yields CASSTRGGTSLRYNEQFF.

The chain uses TRBV4-1 and TRBJ2-5; TRBD2 agrees at 7 bases. Germline loops: CDR1 MGHRA, CDR2 YSYEKL. Trimming cost V 3 bases and J 5 bases; bases outside gene matches: 15. The CDR3 contains 17 residues. CDR3 nucleotide sequence: TGCGCCAGCAGCCACCCCGGCGGGGGTTCTCGTTTTGAGACCCAGTACTTC. This codes for CASSHPGGGSRFETQYF.

This clone was detected once. The rearrangement links TRBV4-3 to TRBJ2-1; the D gene is possibly TRBD2 (6 bases). CDR3 size: 15 residues. Trimming cost V 0 bases and J 2 bases, with 8 bases left between them. Germline loops: CDR1 LGHNA, CDR2 YSLEER. The DNA of the CDR3 is TGCGCCAGCAGCCAAGATGGGACTGCCTACAATGAGCAGTTCTTC. Translation gives CASSQDGTAYNEQFF.

The chain has TRBV7-9 and TRBJ2-1; TRBD2 matches at 11 bases. There are 17 residues in the CDR3. Germline CDR1 SEHNR, CDR2 FQNEAQ (reference sequence). The V gene end was trimmed by 5 bases and the J gene end by 5 bases; junction bases not matched to a gene: 11. CDR3 nucleotide sequence: TGTGCCAGCAGCACGGGACTAGCGGCCGAGGAGCACAATGAGCAGTTCTTC. This gives the protein CASSTGLAAEEHNEQFF.

This sequence joins TRBV28 and TRBJ2-5; 7 bases are shared with TRBD1. J lost 0 bases, V lost 8 bases, and 9 bases had no gene match. The V gene's germline CDR1 is MDHEN and CDR2 SYDVKM. The CDR3 length is 15 residues. DNA for the CDR3: TGTGCCAGCGGTAGACAGGGTGGCCACCAAGAGACCCAGTACTTC. This encodes CASGRQGGHQETQYF.

This chain connects TRBV9 to TRBJ1-2; D gene unclear. The CDR3 totals 13 residues. V shed 3 bases and J shed 4 bases, with 10 bases lying between them. Germline V gene sequence: CDR1 SGDLS, CDR2 YYNGEE. The CDR3 reads CASSEEGSYGYTF. In DNA form, the CDR3 reads TGTGCCAGCAGCGAAGAGGGCAGCTATGGCTACACCTTC.

The chain has TRBV19 and TRBJ1-6; 8 nucleotides match TRBD1. This CDR3 spans 15 amino acids. Germline trimming cut 5 bases from V and 6 bases from J; bases unmatched to any gene: 6. The germline gives CDR1 LNHDA, CDR2 SQIVND (reference sequence). CDR3 protein: CASSSSGGRNSPLHF. The DNA of the CDR3 is TGTGCCAGTAGTTCCTCAGGGGGCCGTAATTCACCCCTCCACTTT.

The V call is TRBV19, the J call TRBJ1-2; D is unresolved. CDR3 length: 15 amino acids. V was cut by 3 bases and J by 0 bases, with 11 bases left in between. Germline CDR1 reads LNHDA; CDR2 reads SQIVND (reference sequence). The CDR3 loop is CASSMSSASNYGYTF. Written as DNA, the CDR3 is TGTGCCAGTAGTATGAGTTCTGCTTCTAACTATGGCTACACCTTC.

J is TRBJ2-2 and V is TRBV3-1 (or the pseudogene TRBV3-2); no firm D call. Germline V gene sequence: CDR1 LGHDT, CDR2 YNNKEL (reference sequence). Deletions cut 0 bases from V and 3 bases from J, with 5 bases between. The CDR3 spans 14 residues. CDR3 protein: CASSQDSDTGELFF. The CDR3 DNA is TGTGCCAGCAGCCAAGATAGTGACACCGGGGAGCTGTTTTTT.